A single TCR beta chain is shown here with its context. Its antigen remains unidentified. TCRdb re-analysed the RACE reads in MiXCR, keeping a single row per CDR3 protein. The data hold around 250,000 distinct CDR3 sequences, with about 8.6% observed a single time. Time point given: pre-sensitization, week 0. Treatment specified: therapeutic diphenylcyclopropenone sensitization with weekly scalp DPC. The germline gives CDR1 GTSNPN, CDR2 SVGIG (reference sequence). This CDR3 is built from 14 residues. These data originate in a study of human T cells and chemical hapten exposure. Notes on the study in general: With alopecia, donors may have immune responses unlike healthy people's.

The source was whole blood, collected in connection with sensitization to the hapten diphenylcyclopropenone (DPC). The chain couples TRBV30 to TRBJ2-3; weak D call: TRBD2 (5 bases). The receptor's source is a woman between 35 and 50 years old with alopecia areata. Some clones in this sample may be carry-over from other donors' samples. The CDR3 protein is CAWERGLGTDTQYF. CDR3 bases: TGTGCTTGGGAGCGAGGGTTGGGCACAGATACGCAGTATTTT.